A single sample gave rise to the 3 T cell receptor beta chains below, sequenced in a study of CD8 T cells in ankylosing spondylitis. Study outcomes and limitations: One TCR beta motif, made up of eight highly homologous variants, appeared characteristic of ankylosing spondylitis blood.

TCRdb used MiXCR to reprocess the 5' RACE reads, holding one entry per CDR3 protein. The data contain a few hundred thousand distinct CDR3 sequences, approximately 8.2% of them seen just once; the ten biggest clones take up 13% to 15%. These TCRs' antigens remain unknown. The sequencing sample was made of blood, either unsorted or a sorted T cell fraction (not recorded which). The receptor set was obtained from a male donor with ankylosing spondylitis.

A note on this clonotype: A much larger clone is a single base away; this may be a read error. The J gene is TRBJ2-2, the V gene TRBV6-1; D is possibly TRBD2 (6 bases). The germline CDR1 and CDR2 sequences are MNHNS and SASEGT. The CDR3 is 16 residues long. CDR3 sequence reads: CDSSLSLAQNTGELFF. The CDR3, as DNA: TGTGACAGCAGTCTCTCCCTAGCGCAGAACACCGGGGAGCTGTTTTTT.

This clonotype has a handful of counts. This rearrangement joins TRBV20-1 to TRBJ2-1; a weak D match, TRBD2 (5 bases). The CDR3 runs to 14 residues. With 6 bases removed from V and 7 bases from J, the gap between germline ends came to 19 bases. Germline V gives CDR1 DFQATT, CDR2 SNEGSKA (reference sequence). The CDR3 reads CSARRWTGNNEQFF. CDR3 sequence (DNA): TGCAGTGCCCGACGCTGGACTGGAAATAATGAGCAGTTCTTC.

The chain joins TRBV24-1 to TRBJ2-1; TRBD2 matches at 7 bases. V trimming: 12 bases; J trimming: 2 bases; junction bases outside the gene matches: 9. Germline CDR1 is KGHDR and CDR2 is SFDVKD. The CDR3 runs to 14 residues. The chain's CDR3 is CASSGGSTYNEQFF. The CDR3 DNA sequence: TGTGCCTCAAGCGGCGGGAGCACCTACAATGAGCAGTTCTTC.